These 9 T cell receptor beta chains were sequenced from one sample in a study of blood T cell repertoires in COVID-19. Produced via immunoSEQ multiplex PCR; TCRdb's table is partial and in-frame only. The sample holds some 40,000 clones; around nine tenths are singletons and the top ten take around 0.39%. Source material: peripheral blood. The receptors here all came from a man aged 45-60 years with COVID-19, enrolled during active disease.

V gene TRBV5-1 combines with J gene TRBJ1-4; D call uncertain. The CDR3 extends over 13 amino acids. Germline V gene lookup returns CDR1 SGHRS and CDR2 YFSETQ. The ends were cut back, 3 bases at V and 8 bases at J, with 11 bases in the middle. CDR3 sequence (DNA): TGCGCCAGCAGCTCCGAGGGTCACGAAAAACTGTTTTTT. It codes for CASSSEGHEKLFF.

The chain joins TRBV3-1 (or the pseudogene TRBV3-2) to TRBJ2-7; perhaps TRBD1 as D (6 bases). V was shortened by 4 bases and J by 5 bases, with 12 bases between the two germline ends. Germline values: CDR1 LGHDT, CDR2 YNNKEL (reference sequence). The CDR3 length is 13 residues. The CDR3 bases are TGTGCCAGCAGCCCAAAGGGGGTGCACGAGCAGTACTTC. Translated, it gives CASSPKGVHEQYF.

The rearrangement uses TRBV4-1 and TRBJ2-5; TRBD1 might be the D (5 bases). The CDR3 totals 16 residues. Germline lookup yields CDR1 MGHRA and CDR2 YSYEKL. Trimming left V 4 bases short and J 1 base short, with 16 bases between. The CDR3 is CASSRGFGQVQETQYF. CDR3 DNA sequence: TGCGCCAGCAGCCGGGGCTTTGGGCAGGTCCAAGAGACCCAGTACTTC.

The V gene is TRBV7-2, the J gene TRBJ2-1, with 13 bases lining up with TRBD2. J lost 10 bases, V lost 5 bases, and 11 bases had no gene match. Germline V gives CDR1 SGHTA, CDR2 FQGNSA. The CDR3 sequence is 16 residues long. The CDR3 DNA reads TGTGCCAGCAGCCTCCTACTAGCGGGAGGGGGAGAGGAGCAGTTCTTC. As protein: CASSLLLAGGGEEQFF.

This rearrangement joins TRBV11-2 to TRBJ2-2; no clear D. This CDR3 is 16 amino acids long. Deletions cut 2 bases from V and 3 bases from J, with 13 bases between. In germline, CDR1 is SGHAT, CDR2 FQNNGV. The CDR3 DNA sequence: TGTGCCAGCAGCTTATCCCCGTTTCGGGACACCGGGGAGCTGTTTTTT. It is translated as CASSLSPFRDTGELFF.

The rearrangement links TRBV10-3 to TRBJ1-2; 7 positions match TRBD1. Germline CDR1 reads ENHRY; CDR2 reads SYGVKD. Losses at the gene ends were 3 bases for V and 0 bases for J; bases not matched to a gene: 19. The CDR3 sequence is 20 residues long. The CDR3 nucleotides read TGTGCCATCAGTGAATCCTGGGTGACAGGGAAGGTTTCAGCTAACTATGGCTACACCTTC. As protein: CAISESWVTGKVSANYGYTF.

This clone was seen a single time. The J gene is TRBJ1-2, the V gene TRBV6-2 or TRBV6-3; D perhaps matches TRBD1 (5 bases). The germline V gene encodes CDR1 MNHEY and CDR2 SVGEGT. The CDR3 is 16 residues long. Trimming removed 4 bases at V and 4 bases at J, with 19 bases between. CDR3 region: CASSLSQGSGGYGYTF. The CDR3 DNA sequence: TGTGCCAGCAGTTTGAGTCAGGGCAGTGGCGGCTATGGCTACACCTTC.

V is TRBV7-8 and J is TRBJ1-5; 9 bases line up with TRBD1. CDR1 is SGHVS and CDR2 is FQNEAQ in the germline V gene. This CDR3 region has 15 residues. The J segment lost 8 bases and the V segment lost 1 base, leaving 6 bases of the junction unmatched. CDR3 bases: TGTGCCAGCAGCTTAGTGACAGGGGGAATGGAGCCCCAGCATTTT. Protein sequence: CASSLVTGGMEPQHF.

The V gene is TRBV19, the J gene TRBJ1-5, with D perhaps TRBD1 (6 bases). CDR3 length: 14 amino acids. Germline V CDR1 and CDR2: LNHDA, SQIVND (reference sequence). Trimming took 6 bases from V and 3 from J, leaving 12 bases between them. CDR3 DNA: TGTGCCAGTAGCAGACAGGTTACCAATCAGCCCCAGCATTTT. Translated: CASSRQVTNQPQHF.